The 27 T cell receptor beta chains in this list originate from one sample, sequenced in a study of cytomegalovirus exposure and HLA in healthy donors. This PCR relied on a set of 60 Vbeta primers and 13 Jbeta primers. Sequencing was performed with immunoSEQ multiplex PCR; in TCRdb, only in-frame clones are kept and a portion is missing. The data contain roughly 250,000 clones, approximately 80% of them singletons. The source material was PBMCs. These receptors came from a girl aged 2-10 years in good health and CMV-seronegative.

J is TRBJ2-7 and V is TRBV29-1; 7 bases agree with TRBD2. V trimming: 1 base; J trimming: 9 bases; junction bases outside the gene matches: 15. The CDR3 runs 15 residues. Per the germline V gene, CDR1 is SQVTM and CDR2 is ANQGSEA. The CDR3 DNA is TGCAGCGTTGAAGGCGGACTAGTTGAGGAGTATGGGCAGTACTTC. This codes for CSVEGGLVEEYGQYF.

This clone showed up just a few times. The CDR3 bases are TGTGCCAGCAGCTTTTATAAGAGTGGACTGTACGAGCAGTACTTC. Residues: CASSFYKSGLYEQYF. The chain combines TRBV5-6 with TRBJ2-7, with TRBD2 as a possible D gene (5 bases). Looked up from germline, CDR1 is SGHDT and CDR2 is YYEEEE. The CDR3 totals 15 residues. The ends were cut back, 2 bases at V and 4 bases at J, with 16 bases in the middle. The whole variable domain, filled in from reference TRBV5-6 and TRBJ2-7, reads DAGVTQSPTHLIKTRGQQVTLRCSPKSGHDTVSWYQQALGQGPQFIFQYYEEEERQRGNFPDRFSGHQFPNYSSELNVNALLLGDSALYLCASSFYKSGLYEQYFGPGTRLTVT.

The V call is TRBV5-6, the J call TRBJ2-5; 15 nucleotides agree with TRBD2. Trimming removed 5 bases from V and 5 bases from J; junction bases left unmatched: 7. Germline values: CDR1 SGHDT, CDR2 YYEEEE. This CDR3 is 16 amino acids long. Written as DNA, the CDR3 is TGTGCCAGCAGAGCTGGGACTAGCGGGAGGTTGGAGACCCAGTACTTC. Its translation: CASRAGTSGRLETQYF.

The chain recombines TRBV30 with TRBJ2-3; 9 positions agree with TRBD1. Unmatched junction bases numbered 1, after V lost 0 bases and J lost 6 bases. The length of the CDR3 is 13 residues. Per germline, CDR1 GTSNPN and CDR2 SVGIG (reference sequence). The CDR3 sequence is CAWSVDRGDTQYF. Written as DNA, the CDR3 is TGTGCCTGGAGTGTAGACAGGGGGGATACGCAGTATTTT.

This chain uses TRBV4-1 with TRBJ1-6, with 8 bases lining up with TRBD1. Germline lookup yields CDR1 MGHRA and CDR2 YSYEKL. CDR3 length equals 15 residues. With V trimmed by 3 bases and J by 7 bases, 5 bases remained unmatched. This chain's CDR3 is CASSQWTGTNSPLHF. CDR3 DNA sequence: TGCGCCAGCAGCCAGTGGACAGGGACGAATTCACCCCTCCACTTT.

As DNA, the CDR3 is TGTGCCAGCAGCTTAGGCCTAGCGGGAGGGCCCGACCCAGATACGCAGTATTTT. Protein: CASSLGLAGGPDPDTQYF. The chain couples TRBV7-7 to TRBJ2-3; TRBD2 agrees at 12 bases. J gave up 4 bases and V 1 base, and 9 bases lay outside the gene matches. Germline CDR1 and CDR2: SSHAT and FNYEAQ (reference sequence). The CDR3 totals 18 residues. Complete variable domain (other parts from reference TRBV7-7 and TRBJ2-3): GAGVSQSPRYKVTKRGQDVTLRCDPISSHATLYWYQQALGQGPEFLTYFNYEAQPDKSGLPSDRFSAERPEGSISTLTIQRTEQRDSAMYRCASSLGLAGGPDPDTQYFGPGTRLTVL.

This sequence joins TRBV15 and TRBJ1-4, with TRBD1 identical over 10 bases. V was pared by 5 bases and J by 8 bases, with 8 bases of the junction left unmatched. The CDR3 loop spans 15 amino acids. CDR1 LNHNV and CDR2 YYDKDF come from the germline V gene (reference sequence). The CDR3 sequence: CATSDSGTGAEKLFF. Here the CDR3 DNA reads TGTGCCACCAGCGATTCCGGGACAGGGGCCGAAAAACTGTTTTTT.

The chain has TRBV2 and TRBJ2-6; D gene ambiguous. V was shortened by 4 bases and J by 3 bases, with 7 bases between the two germline ends. Germline CDR1 is SNHLY and CDR2 is FYNNEI. There are 14 residues in the CDR3. DNA for the CDR3: TGTGCCAGCAGTGCTGAGAGTGGGGCCAACGTCCTGACTTTC. Translating it yields CASSAESGANVLTF.

J is TRBJ1-5 and V is TRBV2; D possibly corresponds to TRBD1 (5 bases). This CDR3 has 14 amino acids. The germline CDR1 and CDR2 sequences are SNHLY and FYNNEI. Trimming stripped 6 bases from V and 5 bases from J, with 14 bases between. The CDR3 DNA follows: TGTGCCAGCAGCGCCCCAGGGTGGGATCAGCCCCAGCATTTT. This encodes CASSAPGWDQPQHF.

The gene calls are TRBV29-1 and TRBJ1-5; 7 bases match TRBD1. Germline CDR1 is SQVTM and CDR2 is ANQGSEA. The CDR3 has 13 amino acids. V was pared by 6 bases and J by 4 bases, with 6 bases of the junction left unmatched. Here the CDR3 reads CSVRTGGNQPQHF. In nucleotides, the CDR3 is TGCAGCGTACGGACAGGAGGTAATCAGCCCCAGCATTTT.

Only a few counts were recorded for this clone. This chain links TRBV2 with TRBJ2-7, with 7 bases matching TRBD1. The CDR3 length is 13 residues. The germline V gene has CDR1 SNHLY and CDR2 FYNNEI. Losses at the gene ends were 6 bases for V and 3 bases for J; bases not matched to a gene: 5. The CDR3 DNA is TGTGCCAGCAGGGGGGACAGTTACTACGAGCAGTACTTC. This codes for CASRGDSYYEQYF. Together with reference TRBV2 and TRBJ2-7, the CDR3 gives the full variable domain: EPEVTQTPSHQVTQMGQEVILRCVPISNHLYFYWYRQILGQKVEFLVSFYNNEISEKSEIFDDQFSVERPDGSNFTLKIRSTKLEDSAMYFCASRGDSYYEQYFGPGTRLTVT.

The chain combines TRBV7-9 with TRBJ2-7, with TRBD2 matching over 12 bases. Trimming removed 5 bases from V and 4 bases from J; junction bases left unmatched: 12. Germline assignment: CDR1 SEHNR and CDR2 FQNEAQ (reference sequence). The CDR3 consists of 17 residues. This chain's CDR3 is CASSTTETSGRLYEQYF. CDR3 nucleotide sequence: TGTGCCAGCAGCACGACGGAGACTAGCGGGAGATTATACGAGCAGTACTTC.

The V call is TRBV6-1, the J call TRBJ1-6; 10 bases fit TRBD1. Germline assignment: CDR1 MNHNS and CDR2 SASEGT. This CDR3 comprises 16 residues. The J segment lost 9 bases and the V segment lost 2 bases, leaving 7 bases of the junction unmatched. The CDR3 reads CASSERGQGIGSPLHF. The CDR3 DNA is TGTGCCAGCAGTGAAAGGGGACAGGGGATTGGTTCACCCCTCCACTTT.

The chain carries TRBV28 and TRBJ2-7; 7 nucleotides align to TRBD2. The CDR3 covers 13 residues. The V gene end was trimmed by 2 bases and the J gene end by 6 bases; junction bases not matched to a gene: 4. Germline CDR1 reads MDHEN; CDR2 reads SYDVKM. CDR3 in amino acids: CASSLRLAGEQYF. The CDR3 nucleotides read TGTGCCAGCAGTTTAAGACTAGCAGGCGAGCAGTACTTC.

The J gene is TRBJ2-2, the V gene TRBV30; D gene unclear. This CDR3 comprises 14 residues. V dropped 0 bases and J dropped 3 bases, with 8 bases sitting between them. Germline V gives CDR1 GTSNPN, CDR2 SVGIG (reference sequence). The CDR3 sequence: CAWSVGGYTGELFF. The CDR3 region has the DNA TGTGCCTGGAGTGTAGGCGGATACACCGGGGAGCTGTTTTTT.

The CDR3 DNA follows: TGTGCCAGCAGCCAAGATTGGGGGCCCAACACCGGGGAGCTGTTTTTT. This translates into CASSQDWGPNTGELFF. The chain has TRBV14 and TRBJ2-2; tentatively, D is TRBD1 (6 bases). Germline assignment: CDR1 SGHDN and CDR2 FVKESK. The CDR3 is 16 residues long. V was trimmed by 0 bases and J by 2 bases, leaving 10 bases between them.

The chain combines TRBV18 with TRBJ1-6, with 9 positions matching TRBD1. The germline V gene encodes CDR1 KGHSH and CDR2 LQKENI. Trimming took 3 bases from V and 5 from J; bases not matched to a gene: 2. There are 15 residues in the CDR3. CDR3 loop: CASSPGTGNNSPLHF. The CDR3 DNA sequence: TGTGCCAGCTCACCGGGGACAGGGAATAATTCACCCCTCCACTTT.

This clone was counted between two and nine times. The rearrangement joins TRBV19 to TRBJ1-2, with D possibly TRBD1 on 5 matching bases. Germline assignment: CDR1 LNHDA and CDR2 SQIVND (reference sequence). Trimming shortened V by 9 bases and J by 4 bases, and 15 bases separated the two germline ends. CDR3 size: 13 residues. The CDR3 is CASQNRQGYGYTF. DNA for the CDR3: TGTGCCAGCCAGAATAGGCAGGGCTATGGCTACACCTTC.

The rearrangement links TRBV13 to TRBJ2-7; possible D gene TRBD2, 7 bases. Germline CDR1 reads PRHDT; CDR2 reads FYEKMQ (reference sequence). The CDR3 is made up of 16 amino acids. V was pared by 2 bases and J by 7 bases, with 21 bases between. Here the CDR3 DNA reads TGTGCCAGCAGCTTAACGCCGGGAAGGAGGGGGGGGGAGCAGTACTTC. Translating it yields CASSLTPGRRGGEQYF.

The chain recombines TRBV5-1 with TRBJ1-3; TRBD1 matches 7 bases. Germline lookup yields CDR1 SGHRS and CDR2 YFSETQ. The CDR3 loop spans 14 amino acids. V dropped 4 bases and J dropped 3; count of bases not matched to a gene: 4. The CDR3 DNA is TGCGCCAGCAGCGGAGGGGACAGTGGAAACACCATATATTTT. Protein sequence: CASSGGDSGNTIYF.

The CDR3 reads CASSPGTPYGYTF. CDR3 DNA sequence: TGTGCCAGCTCACCCGGGACACCCTATGGCTACACCTTC. This chain connects TRBV18 to TRBJ1-2; a possible D gene is TRBD1 (6 bases). The germline gives CDR1 KGHSH, CDR2 LQKENI. Deletions cut 3 bases from V and 4 bases from J, with 9 bases between. The CDR3 runs 13 residues.

The chain combines TRBV18 with TRBJ1-2; TRBD1 matches at 7 bases. The germline V gene encodes CDR1 KGHSH and CDR2 LQKENI. This CDR3 spans 14 amino acids. V was clipped by 3 bases and J by 5 bases; unmatched bases: 6. The CDR3 bases are TGTGCCAGCTCACCGGCCGGGACAGAATATGGCTACACCTTC. Its protein product is CASSPAGTEYGYTF.

The chain is built from TRBV13 and TRBJ2-1; possibly TRBD2 for D (7 bases). CDR3 length equals 16 residues. Looked up from germline, CDR1 is PRHDT and CDR2 is FYEKMQ (reference sequence). V gave up 5 bases and J gave up 1 base, with 15 bases separating them. CDR3 amino acids: CASSGRGGRSYNEQFF. In DNA, the CDR3 is TGTGCCAGCAGCGGCAGGGGCGGGAGATCCTACAATGAGCAGTTCTTC.

The table lists this clone with a count of one. In DNA form, the CDR3 reads TGCGCCAGCAGCTTGGTTGCGGGCCGCACAGATACGCAGTATTTT. This encodes CASSLVAGRTDTQYF. The genes are TRBV5-1 and TRBJ2-3; possibly TRBD2 for D (5 bases). CDR3 size: 15 residues. V was cut by 0 bases and J by 1 base, with 9 bases left in between. Per the germline V gene, CDR1 is SGHRS and CDR2 is YFSETQ.

The chain's CDR3 is CASSHRESPNTEAFF. CDR3 nucleotide sequence: TGTGCCAGCTCACACCGGGAGAGCCCGAACACTGAAGCTTTCTTT. This rearrangement joins TRBV18 to TRBJ1-1; D is unresolved. The CDR3 spans 15 residues. Between the trimmed V and J ends, which lost 4 bases and 1 base, there was a span of 13 bases. CDR1 is KGHSH and CDR2 is LQKENI in the germline V gene.

The chain has TRBV18 and TRBJ2-7; possible D gene TRBD2, 6 bases. V was trimmed by 3 bases and J by 4 bases, leaving 13 bases between them. Germline V CDR1 and CDR2: KGHSH, LQKENI. This CDR3 is built from 14 residues. CDR3 sequence: CASSPPGLQYEQYF. The CDR3 region has the DNA TGTGCCAGCTCACCGCCGGGACTCCAATACGAGCAGTACTTC.

This chain connects TRBV5-1 to TRBJ1-3; D uncertain. Trimming cost V 0 bases and J 1 base, with 2 bases left between them. Germline V lookup: CDR1 SGHRS, CDR2 YFSETQ. The CDR3 is 13 residues long. The CDR3 DNA reads as TGCGCCAGCAGCTTGGCGTCTGGAAACACCATATATTTT. Residues: CASSLASGNTIYF. The whole variable domain, filled in from reference TRBV5-1 and TRBJ1-3, reads KAGVTQTPRYLIKTRGQQVTLSCSPISGHRSVSWYQQTPGQGLQFLFEYFSETQRNKGNFPGRFSGRQFSNSRSEMNVSTLELGDSALYLCASSLASGNTIYFGEGSWLTVV.